The 19 T cell receptor beta chains below were found in one sample sequenced in a study of OX40 agonist ivuxolimab in advanced cancers. To prepare the library, the immunoSEQ multiplex PCR assay was applied. The table comes from immuneACCESS by way of TCRdb, which keeps in-frame sequences with V and J called. Part of the clones is missing from these tables; in studies checked, under half for an unresolved V gene and the rest for unknown reasons. Within this sample are approximately 70,000 clones, with about 81% of them counted one time only. 0.4% to 0.45% of the sample belongs to the ten largest clones. The material was CD4+ or CD8+ T cells sorted from blood, obtained in a trial of the OX40 agonist ivuxolimab. These receptors were taken from an adult with an advanced solid tumor such as melanoma, head and neck, liver or kidney cancer.

This clone was observed a single time. V gene TRBV6-5 combines with J gene TRBJ2-1; 8 bases match TRBD1. The CDR3 spans 14 residues. Germline loops: CDR1 MNHEY, CDR2 SVGAGI. Trimming at V came to 6 bases and at J to 8 bases, leaving 9 bases not matched to a gene. The CDR3 here is CASRRGQGLYEQFF. The CDR3 nucleotides are TGTGCCAGCAGGCGAGGACAGGGTTTGTATGAGCAGTTCTTC.

The chain couples TRBV6-6 to TRBJ2-7, with D possibly being TRBD2 (5 bases). Germline V gene lookup returns CDR1 MNHNY and CDR2 SVGAGI (reference sequence). Trimming took off 2 bases at V and 3 bases at J, with 8 bases between the two ends. This CDR3 has 13 residues. The CDR3 spells CASSYAGDYEQYF. The DNA for the CDR3 is TGTGCCAGCAGTTACGCGGGCGACTACGAGCAGTACTTC.

The rearrangement joins TRBV28 to TRBJ1-1, with D unclear. The CDR3 covers 12 residues. Trimming pared 7 bases from V and 7 bases from J, leaving 13 bases between. CDR1 is MDHEN and CDR2 is SYDVKM in the germline V gene. The CDR3 nucleotides read TGTGCCAGCACCGCCCGTGAGTATGAAGCTTTCTTT. Protein sequence: CASTAREYEAFF.

The chain couples TRBV19 to TRBJ2-5, with a possible D match to TRBD2 (6 bases). Germline values: CDR1 LNHDA, CDR2 SQIVND (reference sequence). V lost 7 bases, J lost 1 base, and 10 bases lay in between. The CDR3 is 13 residues long. The CDR3 DNA follows: TGTGCCAGTATGCGGGGCCCCCAAGAGACCCAGTACTTC. It codes for CASMRGPQETQYF.

The chain links TRBV28 to TRBJ1-2, with a weak D call TRBD1 (6 bases). CDR1 and CDR2 from the germline V gene are MDHEN and SYDVKM. The CDR3 contains 17 residues. V was clipped by 1 base and J by 7 bases, with 22 bases between them. CDR3 DNA sequence: TGTGCCAGCAGTTTATTCGTAGGGGGGGGCGCGATCCGTGGCTACACCTTC. Its protein is CASSLFVGGGAIRGYTF.

The chain is built from TRBV11-3 and TRBJ2-3; 9 bases are shared with TRBD1. The CDR3 covers 15 residues. Germline CDR1 and CDR2: SGHNT and YENEEA. V was pared by 5 bases and J by 5 bases, with 8 bases of the junction left unmatched. CDR3 nucleotide sequence: TGTGCCAGCAGCCTGGGACAGGGAGTAGGAGATACGCAGTATTTT. Its translation: CASSLGQGVGDTQYF.

This chain connects TRBV4-3 to TRBJ2-7; D remains ambiguous. The V gene's germline CDR1 is LGHNA and CDR2 YSLEER. The CDR3 is made up of 17 amino acids. Between the trimmed V and J ends, which lost 2 bases and 2 bases, there was a span of 19 bases. The DNA of the CDR3 is TGCGCCAGCAGCCAATCGTTGCAGGCCGCCTTTACCTACGAGCAGTACTTC. This gives the protein CASSQSLQAAFTYEQYF.

CDR3 sequence reads: CASSVAPGDVSGRRPDTQYF. The CDR3 DNA reads TGTGCCAGCAGCGTAGCCCCCGGGGACGTTAGCGGGAGGAGACCAGATACGCAGTATTTT. The V call is TRBV9, the J call TRBJ2-3; the match to TRBD2 covers 10 bases. This CDR3 has 20 residues. V was pared by 0 bases and J by 4 bases, with 17 bases of the junction left unmatched. Germline V gene data show CDR1 as SGDLS and CDR2 as YYNGEE.

The V and J genes are TRBV19 and TRBJ1-1; D unresolved. V was pared by 6 bases and J by 5 bases, with 16 bases between. CDR1 and CDR2 from the germline V gene are LNHDA and SQIVND (reference sequence). The CDR3 runs to 14 residues. Here the CDR3 DNA reads TGTGCCAGTAGGCCCGGGATCCAAGGGACTGAAGCTTTCTTT. Encoded protein: CASRPGIQGTEAFF.

This sequence joins TRBV5-1 and TRBJ2-5, with 9 nucleotides matching TRBD2. Germline V CDR1 and CDR2: SGHRS, YFSETQ. The CDR3 covers 16 residues. V shed 4 bases, J shed 1 base, and the junction held 8 bases outside the gene matches. The DNA for the CDR3 is TGCGCCAGCAGCCCCTGGCGGGGGGGCTCCCAAGAGACCCAGTACTTC. Its translation is CASSPWRGGSQETQYF. Supplemented by reference TRBV5-1 and TRBJ2-5, the full variable domain reads KAGVTQTPRYLIKTRGQQVTLSCSPISGHRSVSWYQQTPGQGLQFLFEYFSETQRNKGNFPGRFSGRQFSNSRSEMNVSTLELGDSALYLCASSPWRGGSQETQYFGPGTRLLVL.

V and J are TRBV19 and TRBJ1-2; 9 positions match TRBD1. Losses at the gene ends were 5 bases for V and 7 bases for J; bases not matched to a gene: 11. Germline CDR1 is LNHDA and CDR2 is SQIVND (reference sequence). CDR3 length equals 15 residues. CDR3 sequence reads: CASSLWDRVWAGYTF. The CDR3 coding sequence is TGTGCCAGTAGTCTCTGGGACAGGGTTTGGGCTGGCTACACCTTC.

The chain uses TRBV11-2 and TRBJ2-5; perhaps D is TRBD1 or TRBD2 (5 bases each). CDR3 size: 12 residues. Trimming shortened V by 8 bases and J by 4 bases, and 11 bases separated the two germline ends. Germline V gives CDR1 SGHAT, CDR2 FQNNGV. The CDR3 spells CASGGQGETQYF. The CDR3 DNA reads TGTGCCAGCGGGGGTCAAGGAGAGACCCAGTACTTC.

A few counts support this clone. This chain links TRBV28 with TRBJ2-5, with a weak D call TRBD2 (6 bases). This CDR3 is built from 15 residues. Germline V gene data show CDR1 as MDHEN and CDR2 as SYDVKM. V was shortened by 5 bases and J by 5 bases, with 18 bases between the two germline ends. The CDR3 here is CASSPKTRGWETQYF. CDR3 sequence (DNA): TGTGCCAGCAGTCCGAAGACTCGGGGGTGGGAGACCCAGTACTTC.

This clone appeared a few times. V gene TRBV4-1 combines with J gene TRBJ2-1, with 10 bases that match TRBD2. Germline CDR1 reads MGHRA; CDR2 reads YSYEKL. J gave up 2 bases and V 2 bases, and 6 bases lay outside the gene matches. The CDR3 consists of 17 residues. For the CDR3, the DNA is TGCGCCAGCAGCCAAAGTCTCAGCGGGGGGGCCTACAATGAGCAGTTCTTC. It codes for CASSQSLSGGAYNEQFF.

The genes are TRBV5-1 and TRBJ1-3, with D possibly being TRBD1 (6 bases). The CDR3 length is 14 residues. Per germline, CDR1 SGHRS and CDR2 YFSETQ. V lost 1 base to trimming and J lost 2 bases, with 7 bases between them. Written as DNA, the CDR3 is TGCGCCAGCAGCTTGCCAGGGGCTGGAAACACCATATATTTT. As protein: CASSLPGAGNTIYF. Combining the CDR3 with reference TRBV5-1 and TRBJ1-3 gives the whole variable domain KAGVTQTPRYLIKTRGQQVTLSCSPISGHRSVSWYQQTPGQGLQFLFEYFSETQRNKGNFPGRFSGRQFSNSRSEMNVSTLELGDSALYLCASSLPGAGNTIYFGEGSWLTVV.

The chain uses TRBV19 and TRBJ2-7; 9 nucleotides agree with TRBD1. CDR3 length: 15 amino acids. V dropped 5 bases and J dropped 0; count of bases not matched to a gene: 5. Looked up from germline, CDR1 is LNHDA and CDR2 is SQIVND (reference sequence). The CDR3 nucleotides read TGTGCCAGTAGTCCGGGACAGGGAACCTCCTACGAGCAGTACGTC. Protein sequence: CASSPGQGTSYEQYV.

The gene calls are TRBV7-9 and TRBJ1-5, with a possible D match to TRBD1 (5 bases). The CDR3 totals 13 residues. CDR1 is SEHNR, CDR2 FQNEAQ, per germline (reference sequence). V lost 5 bases and J 6 bases, leaving 11 bases between the germline ends. In DNA form, the CDR3 reads TGTGCCAGCAGCCCGGGGCAGGCTCAGCCCCAGCATTTT. Translating it yields CASSPGQAQPQHF.

This chain links TRBV7-6 with TRBJ1-1; D uncertain. V gave up 1 base and J gave up 4 bases, with 16 bases separating them. CDR1 is SGHVS and CDR2 is FNYEAQ in the germline V gene. The CDR3 contains 16 residues. CDR3 protein: CASSLGTVGLGTEAFF. The DNA for the CDR3 is TGTGCCAGCAGCTTAGGGACGGTCGGGTTGGGCACTGAAGCTTTCTTT.

The chain employs TRBV5-5 and TRBJ2-3; the D is unclear. Germline assignment: CDR1 SGHKS and CDR2 YYEKEE (reference sequence). V lost 0 bases and J 7 bases, leaving 6 bases between the germline ends. The length of the CDR3 is 12 residues. The CDR3 region has the DNA TGTGCCAGCAGCTTGGAAGGGAATACGCAGTATTTT. This sequence encodes CASSLEGNTQYF.